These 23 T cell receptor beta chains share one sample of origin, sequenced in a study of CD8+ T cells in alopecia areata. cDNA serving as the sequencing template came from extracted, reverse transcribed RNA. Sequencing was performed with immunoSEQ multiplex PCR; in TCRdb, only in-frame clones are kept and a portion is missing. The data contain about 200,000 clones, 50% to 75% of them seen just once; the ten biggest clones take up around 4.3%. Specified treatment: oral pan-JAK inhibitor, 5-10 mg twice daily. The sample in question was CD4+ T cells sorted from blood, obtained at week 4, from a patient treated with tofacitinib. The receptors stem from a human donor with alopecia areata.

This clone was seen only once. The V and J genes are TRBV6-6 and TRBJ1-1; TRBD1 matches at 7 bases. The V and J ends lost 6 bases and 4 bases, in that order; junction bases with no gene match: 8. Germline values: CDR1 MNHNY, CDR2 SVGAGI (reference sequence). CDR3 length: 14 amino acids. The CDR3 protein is CASRSGQVSTEAFF. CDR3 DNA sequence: TGTGCCAGCAGATCCGGACAGGTTAGCACTGAAGCTTTCTTT.

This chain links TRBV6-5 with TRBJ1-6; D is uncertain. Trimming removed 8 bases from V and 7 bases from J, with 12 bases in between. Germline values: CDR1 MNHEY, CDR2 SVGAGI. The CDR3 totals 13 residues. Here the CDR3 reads CASSVGPNSPLHF. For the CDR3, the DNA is TGTGCCAGCTCGGTCGGGCCAAATTCACCCCTCCACTTT.

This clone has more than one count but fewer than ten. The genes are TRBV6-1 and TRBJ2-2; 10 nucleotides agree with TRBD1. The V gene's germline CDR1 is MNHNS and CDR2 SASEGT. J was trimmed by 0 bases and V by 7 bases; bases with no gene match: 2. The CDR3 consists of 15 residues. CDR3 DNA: TGTGCCAGCATTGGACAGGGGGCGAACACCGGGGAGCTGTTTTTT. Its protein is CASIGQGANTGELFF.

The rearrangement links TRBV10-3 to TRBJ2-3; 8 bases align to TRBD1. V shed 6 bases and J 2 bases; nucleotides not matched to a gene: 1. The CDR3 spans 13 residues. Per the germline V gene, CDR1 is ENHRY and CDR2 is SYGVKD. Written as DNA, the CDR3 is TGTGCCATCAGACAGGGGGTCACAGATACGCAGTATTTT. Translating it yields CAIRQGVTDTQYF.

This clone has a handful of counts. CDR3 sequence (DNA): TGCAGCGTTTTAGACCGTTCTAACTATGGCTACACCTTC. It yields the protein CSVLDRSNYGYTF. The V call is TRBV29-1, the J call TRBJ1-2; D gene unclear. Looked up from germline, CDR1 is SQVTM and CDR2 is ANQGSEA. The ends were cut back, 5 bases at V and 0 bases at J, with 10 bases in the middle. The CDR3 is 13 amino acids.

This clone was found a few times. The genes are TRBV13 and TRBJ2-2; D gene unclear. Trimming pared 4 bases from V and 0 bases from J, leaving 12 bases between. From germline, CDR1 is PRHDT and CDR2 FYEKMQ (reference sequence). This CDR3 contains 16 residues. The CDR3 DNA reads TGTGCCAGCAGCTCCCCGCGATTTGCGAACACCGGGGAGCTGTTTTTT. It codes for CASSSPRFANTGELFF. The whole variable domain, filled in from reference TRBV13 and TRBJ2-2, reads AAGVIQSPRHLIKEKRETATLKCYPIPRHDTVYWYQQGPGQDPQFLISFYEKMQSDKGSIPDRFSAQQFSDYHSELNMSSLELGDSALYFCASSSPRFANTGELFFGEGSRLTVL.

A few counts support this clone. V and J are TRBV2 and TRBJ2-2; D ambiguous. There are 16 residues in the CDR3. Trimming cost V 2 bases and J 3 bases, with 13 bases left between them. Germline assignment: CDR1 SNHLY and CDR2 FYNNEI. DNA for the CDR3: TGTGCCAGCAGTGAATATCGAGGAAAAGACACCGGGGAGCTGTTTTTT. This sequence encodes CASSEYRGKDTGELFF. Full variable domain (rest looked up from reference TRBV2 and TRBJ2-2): EPEVTQTPSHQVTQMGQEVILRCVPISNHLYFYWYRQILGQKVEFLVSFYNNEISEKSEIFDDQFSVERPDGSNFTLKIRSTKLEDSAMYFCASSEYRGKDTGELFFGEGSRLTVL.

The CDR3 DNA follows: TGTGCCAGCAGCAATCAGGGATTGGGAAATCAGCCCCAGCATTTT. Translation gives CASSNQGLGNQPQHF. The rearrangement links TRBV6-5 to TRBJ1-5; perhaps TRBD1 as D (5 bases). V lost 6 bases, J lost 4 bases, and 16 bases lay in between. Germline lookup yields CDR1 MNHEY and CDR2 SVGAGI. The CDR3 consists of 15 residues.

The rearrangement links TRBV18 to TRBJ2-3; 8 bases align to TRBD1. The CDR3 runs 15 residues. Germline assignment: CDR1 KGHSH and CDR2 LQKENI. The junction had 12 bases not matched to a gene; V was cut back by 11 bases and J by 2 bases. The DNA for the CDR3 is TGTGCCGGAGCGACAGGGGAGAGTCCCACAGATACGCAGTATTTT. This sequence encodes CAGATGESPTDTQYF.

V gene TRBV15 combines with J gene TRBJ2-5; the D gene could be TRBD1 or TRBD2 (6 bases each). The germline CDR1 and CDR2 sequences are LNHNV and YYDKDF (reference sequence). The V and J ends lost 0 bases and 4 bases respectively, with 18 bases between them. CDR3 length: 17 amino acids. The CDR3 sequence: CATSRDRVGGAGETQYF. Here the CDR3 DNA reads TGTGCCACCAGCAGAGATCGCGTCGGGGGCGCAGGAGAGACCCAGTACTTC.

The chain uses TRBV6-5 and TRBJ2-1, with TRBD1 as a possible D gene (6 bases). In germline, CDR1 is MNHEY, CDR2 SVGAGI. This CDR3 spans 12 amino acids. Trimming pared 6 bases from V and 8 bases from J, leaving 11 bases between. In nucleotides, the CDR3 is TGTGCCAGCAGAACAGGGTTCTATGAGCAGTTCTTC. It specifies CASRTGFYEQFF.

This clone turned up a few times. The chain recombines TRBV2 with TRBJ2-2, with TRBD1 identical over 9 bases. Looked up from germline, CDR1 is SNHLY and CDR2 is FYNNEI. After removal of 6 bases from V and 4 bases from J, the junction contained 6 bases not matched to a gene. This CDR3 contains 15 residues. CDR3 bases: TGTGCCAGCAGCGCGGACAGGGGTTCCACCGGGGAGCTGTTTTTT. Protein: CASSADRGSTGELFF.

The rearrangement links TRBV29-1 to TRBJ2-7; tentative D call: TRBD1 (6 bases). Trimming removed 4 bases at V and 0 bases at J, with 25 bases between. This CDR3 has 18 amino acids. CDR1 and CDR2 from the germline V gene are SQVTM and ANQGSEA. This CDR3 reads CSVGGTPGLAISSYEQYF. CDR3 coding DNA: TGCAGCGTTGGGGGGACACCGGGTTTGGCGATTAGCTCCTACGAGCAGTACTTC.

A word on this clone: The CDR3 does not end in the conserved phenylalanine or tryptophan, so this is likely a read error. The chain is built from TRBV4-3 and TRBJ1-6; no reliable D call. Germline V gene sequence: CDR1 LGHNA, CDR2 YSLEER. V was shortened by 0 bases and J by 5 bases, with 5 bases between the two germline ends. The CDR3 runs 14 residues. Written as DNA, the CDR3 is TGCGCCAGCAGCCAAGAAGGGAATAATTCACCCCTCCACTCT. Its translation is CASSQEGNNSPLHS.

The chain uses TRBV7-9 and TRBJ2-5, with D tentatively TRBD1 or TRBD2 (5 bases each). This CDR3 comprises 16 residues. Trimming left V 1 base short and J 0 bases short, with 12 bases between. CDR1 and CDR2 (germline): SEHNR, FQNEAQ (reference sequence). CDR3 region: CASSLGVGADQETQYF. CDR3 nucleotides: TGTGCCAGCAGCTTAGGGGTCGGGGCCGACCAAGAGACCCAGTACTTC.

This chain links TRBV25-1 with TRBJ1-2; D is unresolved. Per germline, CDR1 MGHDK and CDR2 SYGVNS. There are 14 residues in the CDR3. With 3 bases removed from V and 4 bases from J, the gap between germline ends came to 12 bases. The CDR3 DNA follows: TGTGCCAGCAGTGACAGTCGGACCCTCTATGGCTACACCTTC. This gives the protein CASSDSRTLYGYTF.

CDR3 in DNA: TGTGCCAGCAGCCAAGTTCCGGCCGGGGAGCTGTTTTTT. Protein product: CASSQVPAGELFF. V and J are TRBV14 and TRBJ2-2; D call uncertain. Trimming removed 1 base from V and 6 bases from J, with 6 bases in between. CDR1 is SGHDN and CDR2 is FVKESK in the germline V gene. This CDR3 region has 13 residues.

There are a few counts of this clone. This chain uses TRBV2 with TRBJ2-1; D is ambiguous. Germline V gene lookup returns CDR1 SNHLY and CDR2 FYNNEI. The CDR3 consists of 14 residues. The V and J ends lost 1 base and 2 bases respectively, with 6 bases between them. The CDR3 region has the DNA TGTGCCAGCAGTGAAGGGGAAACCTACAATGAGCAGTTCTTC. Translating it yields CASSEGETYNEQFF.

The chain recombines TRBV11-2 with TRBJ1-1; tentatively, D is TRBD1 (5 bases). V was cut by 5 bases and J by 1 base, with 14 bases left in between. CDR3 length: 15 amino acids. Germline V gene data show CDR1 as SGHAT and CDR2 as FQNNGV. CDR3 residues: CASSEGQGRNTEAFF. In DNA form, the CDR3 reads TGTGCCAGCAGCGAAGGCCAGGGACGGAACACTGAAGCTTTCTTT.

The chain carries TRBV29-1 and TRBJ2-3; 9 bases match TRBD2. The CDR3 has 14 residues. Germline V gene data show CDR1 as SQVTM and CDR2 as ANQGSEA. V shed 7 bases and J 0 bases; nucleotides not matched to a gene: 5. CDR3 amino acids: CSGMTSGSTDTQYF. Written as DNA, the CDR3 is TGCAGCGGGATGACTAGCGGAAGCACAGATACGCAGTATTTT.

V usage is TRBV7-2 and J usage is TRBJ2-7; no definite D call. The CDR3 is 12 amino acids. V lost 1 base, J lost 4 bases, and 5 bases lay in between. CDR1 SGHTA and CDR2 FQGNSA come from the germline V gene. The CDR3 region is CASSLGYYEQYF. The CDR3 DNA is TGTGCCAGCAGCTTAGGGTATTACGAGCAGTACTTC.

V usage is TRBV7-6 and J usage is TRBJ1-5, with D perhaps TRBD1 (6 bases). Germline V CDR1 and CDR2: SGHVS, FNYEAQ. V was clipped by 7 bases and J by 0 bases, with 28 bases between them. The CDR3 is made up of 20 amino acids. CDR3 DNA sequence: TGTGCCAGCAACTCACAGTGGGGGGGCTGGCTACCAAATAGCAATCAGCCCCAGCATTTT. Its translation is CASNSQWGGWLPNSNQPQHF.

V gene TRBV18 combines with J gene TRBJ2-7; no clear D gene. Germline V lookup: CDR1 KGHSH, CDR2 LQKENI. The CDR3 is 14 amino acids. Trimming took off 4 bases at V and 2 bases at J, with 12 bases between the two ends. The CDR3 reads CASSLPGRPYEQYF. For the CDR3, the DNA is TGTGCCAGCTCACTGCCGGGCCGTCCCTACGAGCAGTACTTC.